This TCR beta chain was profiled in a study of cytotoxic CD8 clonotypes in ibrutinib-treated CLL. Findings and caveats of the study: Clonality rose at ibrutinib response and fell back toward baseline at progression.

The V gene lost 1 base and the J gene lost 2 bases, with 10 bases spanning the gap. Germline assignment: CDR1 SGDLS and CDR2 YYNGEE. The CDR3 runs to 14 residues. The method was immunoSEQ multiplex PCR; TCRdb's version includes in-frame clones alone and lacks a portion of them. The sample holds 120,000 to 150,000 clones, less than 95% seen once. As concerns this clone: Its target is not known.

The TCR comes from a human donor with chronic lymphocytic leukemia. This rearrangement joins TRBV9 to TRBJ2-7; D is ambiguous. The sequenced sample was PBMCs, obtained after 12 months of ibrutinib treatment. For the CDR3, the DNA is TGTGCCAGCAGCGTACTTGACGGAACCTACGAGCAGTACTTC. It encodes CASSVLDGTYEQYF.